The 25 T cell receptor beta chains below come from one sample, sequenced in a study of technical replicates of blood from several donors. Clones were read by immunoSEQ multiplex PCR, and TCRdb kept only the in-frame ones, dropping some. The repertoire has 75,000 to 90,000 clones, 85% to 95% of them found once; the top ten carry approximately 0.4%. Sequenced: T cells isolated from PBMCs. Receptors originate from a human donor in good health.

This rearrangement joins TRBV6-1 to TRBJ2-1; 10 bases are a match to TRBD1. Germline CDR1 and CDR2: MNHNS and SASEGT. This CDR3 contains 15 residues. The J segment lost 3 bases and the V segment lost 5 bases, leaving 4 bases of the junction unmatched. DNA of the CDR3: TGTGCCAGCAGTATGGGACAGGGGTACTACAATGAGCAGTTCTTC. It translates to CASSMGQGYYNEQFF.

The chain combines TRBV7-9 with TRBJ1-5; D possibly corresponds to TRBD1 (5 bases). Between the trimmed V and J ends, which lost 5 bases and 0 bases, there was a span of 8 bases. The V gene's germline CDR1 is SEHNR and CDR2 FQNEAQ (reference sequence). This CDR3 has 14 amino acids. The CDR3 sequence: CASSPTDSNQPQHF. CDR3 DNA: TGTGCCAGCAGCCCGACAGATAGCAATCAGCCCCAGCATTTT.

V is TRBV7-2 and J is TRBJ1-4; no clear D. Trimming removed 1 base from V and 6 bases from J, with 12 bases in between. Germline V CDR1 and CDR2: SGHTA, FQGNSA. There are 15 residues in the CDR3. DNA for the CDR3: TGTGCCAGCAGCTTAGTAACGGGGAGACATGAAAAACTGTTTTTT. Protein: CASSLVTGRHEKLFF.

This clone was counted once. The V call is TRBV29-1, the J call TRBJ1-5, with 8 positions matching TRBD1. CDR1 and CDR2 (germline): SQVTM, ANQGSEA. This CDR3 is 14 amino acids long. V trimming: 6 bases; J trimming: 0 bases; junction bases outside the gene matches: 4. In DNA form, the CDR3 reads TGCAGCGTGAGGGGACAGGATAGCAATCAGCCCCAGCATTTT. Protein product: CSVRGQDSNQPQHF. The variable domain in full, completed from reference TRBV29-1 and TRBJ1-5, reads SAVISQKPSRDICQRGTSLTIQCQVDSQVTMMFWYRQQPGQSLTLIATANQGSEATYESGFVIDKFPISRPNLTFSTLTVSNMSPEDSSIYLCSVRGQDSNQPQHFGDGTRLSIL.

The chain joins TRBV6-1 to TRBJ2-1, with D possibly being TRBD2 (6 bases). The CDR3 is 12 residues long. The germline V gene has CDR1 MNHNS and CDR2 SASEGT. Trimming shortened V by 8 bases and J by 8 bases, and 13 bases separated the two germline ends. CDR3: CASRDFLDEQFF. CDR3 coding DNA: TGTGCCAGCCGGGACTTTCTCGATGAGCAGTTCTTC.

The chain joins TRBV27 to TRBJ2-1, with D possibly being TRBD2 (7 bases). V was clipped by 2 bases and J by 0 bases, with 8 bases between them. CDR1 and CDR2 from the germline V gene are MNHEY and SMNVEV (reference sequence). CDR3 length: 15 amino acids. DNA for the CDR3: TGTGCCAGCAGTTTAGCGGGGGCCTCCTACAATGAGCAGTTCTTC. Protein product: CASSLAGASYNEQFF.

CDR3 sequence (DNA): TGTGCCAGTAGTCTAAATCAGGGGATGTTCTACGAGCAGTACTTC. Its protein is CASSLNQGMFYEQYF. The chain carries TRBV19 and TRBJ2-7; a weak D match, TRBD1 (6 bases). Germline assignment: CDR1 LNHDA and CDR2 SQIVND (reference sequence). The V end was cut by 5 bases, the J end by 3 bases, with 17 bases between. The CDR3 is 15 residues long.

The DNA for the CDR3 is TGTGCCAGCTCGGGGGGATACACTGAAGCTTTCTTT. It translates to CASSGGYTEAFF. V usage is TRBV9 and J usage is TRBJ1-1; the D gene is possibly TRBD1 (5 bases). The CDR3 is 12 amino acids. Trimming stripped 7 bases from V and 3 bases from J, with 10 bases between. Germline V gene data show CDR1 as SGDLS and CDR2 as YYNGEE.

The genes are TRBV28 and TRBJ1-2, with a weak D call TRBD1 (6 bases). The CDR3 spans 16 residues. In germline, CDR1 is MDHEN, CDR2 SYDVKM. The V and J ends lost 3 bases and 2 bases respectively, with 16 bases between them. The DNA for the CDR3 is TGTGCCAGCAGTTTTTGGACAGAAGTCCCGAACTATGGCTACACCTTC. Amino acid sequence: CASSFWTEVPNYGYTF.

This rearrangement joins TRBV30 to TRBJ1-5; D uncertain. The CDR3 covers 13 residues. V dropped 2 bases and J dropped 1 base, with 6 bases sitting between them. Germline-derived CDR1 and CDR2 are GTSNPN and SVGIG (reference sequence). The DNA of the CDR3 is TGTGCCTGGAGTACCGGGAGCAATCAGCCCCAGCATTTT. Its translation: CAWSTGSNQPQHF.

This clone occurred once. The chain links TRBV6-5 to TRBJ2-1; D is possibly TRBD2 (5 bases). The V and J ends lost 4 bases and 8 bases respectively, with 12 bases between them. This CDR3 is built from 13 residues. The germline V gene has CDR1 MNHEY and CDR2 SVGAGI. CDR3 residues: CASSFSLVDEQFF. Written as DNA, the CDR3 is TGTGCCAGCAGTTTTTCACTAGTCGATGAGCAGTTCTTC.

The chain uses TRBV2 and TRBJ2-7; TRBD2 matches 9 bases. The V gene end was trimmed by 5 bases and the J gene end by 1 base; junction bases not matched to a gene: 3. The CDR3 extends over 14 amino acids. Germline CDR1 reads SNHLY; CDR2 reads FYNNEI. CDR3 DNA sequence: TGTGCCAGCAGTTTGACTAGCGGTTCCTACGAGCAGTACTTC. Translation: CASSLTSGSYEQYF.

This chain links TRBV10-3 with TRBJ2-6; D not certain. The V gene's germline CDR1 is ENHRY and CDR2 SYGVKD. The length of the CDR3 is 16 residues. V gave up 5 bases and J gave up 0 bases, with 11 bases separating them. DNA of the CDR3: TGTGCCATCAGTATAGCCCGGAGCTCTGGGGCCAACGTCCTGACTTTC. Translating gives CAISIARSSGANVLTF.

This chain links TRBV27 with TRBJ1-2; 9 bases are shared with TRBD1. The CDR3 loop spans 13 amino acids. The germline V gene has CDR1 MNHEY and CDR2 SMNVEV (reference sequence). Losses at the gene ends were 7 bases for V and 6 bases for J; bases not matched to a gene: 6. Written as DNA, the CDR3 is TGTGCCAGCACCGGACAGGGGCGGGATGGCTACACCTTC. Protein sequence: CASTGQGRDGYTF.

The chain carries TRBV6-1 and TRBJ2-1; 11 bases are shared with TRBD2. The ends lost 3 bases at V and 5 bases at J; junction bases unmatched: 6. The germline gives CDR1 MNHNS, CDR2 SASEGT. CDR3 length: 16 amino acids. The CDR3 loop reads CASSDLGLAGNNEQFF. In nucleotides, the CDR3 is TGTGCCAGCAGTGATCTAGGACTAGCGGGCAACAATGAGCAGTTCTTC.

The chain has TRBV5-6 and TRBJ2-7; maybe TRBD1 (6 bases). Germline CDR1 reads SGHDT; CDR2 reads YYEEEE. Trimming removed 0 bases at V and 1 base at J, with 8 bases between. This CDR3 has 14 residues. The CDR3 DNA sequence: TGTGCCAGCAGCTTGGACCAGGGGTCCTACGAGCAGTACTTC. This codes for CASSLDQGSYEQYF. Full variable domain (rest looked up from reference TRBV5-6 and TRBJ2-7): DAGVTQSPTHLIKTRGQQVTLRCSPKSGHDTVSWYQQALGQGPQFIFQYYEEEERQRGNFPDRFSGHQFPNYSSELNVNALLLGDSALYLCASSLDQGSYEQYFGPGTRLTVT.

The rearrangement uses TRBV4-1 and TRBJ2-1, with TRBD2 matching 9 bases. The CDR3 runs to 16 residues. Germline trimming cut 0 bases from V and 11 bases from J; bases unmatched to any gene: 11. Germline lookup yields CDR1 MGHRA and CDR2 YSYEKL. CDR3 nucleotides: TGCGCCAGCAGCCAAGATCCAGCGGGAGGTATGGATAAGCAGTTCTTC. Its translation: CASSQDPAGGMDKQFF.

This chain connects TRBV19 to TRBJ1-5; TRBD1 aligns across 8 bases. From germline, CDR1 is LNHDA and CDR2 SQIVND (reference sequence). Germline trimming cut 5 bases from V and 1 base from J; bases unmatched to any gene: 10. CDR3 length: 17 amino acids. The CDR3 is CASSVTGALESNQPQHF. The CDR3 DNA follows: TGTGCCAGTAGTGTGACAGGGGCCTTGGAGAGCAATCAGCCCCAGCATTTT.

This clone was counted a few times. The rearrangement links TRBV6-5 to TRBJ2-2, with D possibly TRBD1 on 7 matching bases. Germline-derived CDR1 and CDR2 are MNHEY and SVGAGI. The CDR3 has 15 residues. V was trimmed by 6 bases and J by 0 bases, leaving 11 bases between them. This CDR3 is CASSRGASNTGELFF. The CDR3 DNA follows: TGTGCCAGCAGCAGGGGGGCTTCGAACACCGGGGAGCTGTTTTTT.

The sample holds one count of this clone. The chain is built from TRBV19 and TRBJ2-7; D gene uncertain. The CDR3 is 16 residues long. Per germline, CDR1 LNHDA and CDR2 SQIVND (reference sequence). V lost 5 bases, J lost 9 bases, and 26 bases lay in between. This CDR3 is CASSPTFREGATTQYF. In DNA, the CDR3 is TGTGCCAGTAGTCCCACCTTTCGAGAAGGAGCAACAACGCAGTACTTC.

The CDR3 DNA follows: TGTGCCAGTAGTATAACGGAGAGGGACAGGAGCACAGATACGCAGTATTTT. This translates into CASSITERDRSTDTQYF. The chain combines TRBV19 with TRBJ2-3; 8 positions agree with TRBD1. CDR1 is LNHDA, CDR2 SQIVND, per germline (reference sequence). J gave up 0 bases and V 2 bases, and 7 bases lay outside the gene matches. The CDR3 runs to 17 residues.

This sequence joins TRBV4-2 and TRBJ2-7; maybe TRBD2 (5 bases). CDR1 and CDR2 from the germline V gene are LGHNA and YNFKEQ. The CDR3 has 14 amino acids. Trimming cost V 0 bases and J 5 bases, with 11 bases left between them. The CDR3 DNA follows: TGTGCCAGCAGCCAAGATCGGCGGGCGGACGAGCAGTACTTC. This encodes CASSQDRRADEQYF.

The V gene is TRBV2, the J gene TRBJ2-2, with D possibly being TRBD2 (5 bases). V was shortened by 4 bases and J by 4 bases, with 10 bases between the two germline ends. The CDR3 has 14 residues. Germline-derived CDR1 and CDR2 are SNHLY and FYNNEI. The CDR3 nucleotides are TGTGCCAGCAGTGTTTCGGGGAGCACCGGGGAGCTGTTTTTT. This codes for CASSVSGSTGELFF.

The chain uses TRBV4-2 and TRBJ1-5; D remains unclear. Per germline, CDR1 LGHNA and CDR2 YNFKEQ. V dropped 4 bases and J dropped 0 bases, with 13 bases sitting between them. The CDR3 is 16 residues long. CDR3 sequence: CASSPQASSSNQPQHF. The CDR3 DNA follows: TGTGCCAGCAGCCCACAAGCCTCTAGTAGCAATCAGCCCCAGCATTTT.

The rearrangement joins TRBV7-2 to TRBJ1-4; TRBD1 agrees at 9 bases. CDR1 is SGHTA, CDR2 FQGNSA, per germline. Losses at the gene ends were 4 bases for V and 7 bases for J; bases not matched to a gene: 10. The CDR3 is 16 amino acids. The CDR3 DNA reads as TGTGCCAGCAGCTCCTACAACCCGGGACAGGGTGAAAAACTGTTTTTT. Translation gives CASSSYNPGQGEKLFF.